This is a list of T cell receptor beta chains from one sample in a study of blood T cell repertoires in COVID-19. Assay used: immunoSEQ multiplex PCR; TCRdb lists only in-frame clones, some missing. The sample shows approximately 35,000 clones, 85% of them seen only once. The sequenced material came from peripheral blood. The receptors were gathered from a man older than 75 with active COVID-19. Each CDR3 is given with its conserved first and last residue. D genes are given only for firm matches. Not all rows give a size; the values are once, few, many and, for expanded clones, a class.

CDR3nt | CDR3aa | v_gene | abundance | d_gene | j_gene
TGTGCCAGCAGCACACAGGGGAGCTCTGGAAACACCATATATTTT | CASSTQGSSGNTIYF | TRBV7-9 | - | TRBD1 | TRBJ1-3
TGTGCCAGCAGCTTACAAGGGGGCAATCCGCTCCGGGCTTTCTTT | CASSLQGGNPLRAFF | TRBV7-9 | - | TRBD1 | TRBJ1-1
TGTGCCAGTAGTATTGTGTCAGGGGGCTTCGATGAGCAGTTCTTC | CASSIVSGGFDEQFF | TRBV19 | - | TRBD1 | TRBJ2-1
TGTGCCAGCGGTCCTAGGTATACGCAGTATTTT | CASGPRYTQYF | TRBV13 | few | - | TRBJ2-3
TGTGCCACCGGCGGAGTCCGGGGGTCCTCCGAGCAGTACTTC | CATGGVRGSSEQYF | TRBV2 | once | - | TRBJ2-7
TGTGCCAGCAGTTACTTCCAGGGGGCTGCAGATACGCAGTATTTT | CASSYFQGAADTQYF | TRBV6-5 | - | TRBD1 | TRBJ2-3
TGTGCCAGCAACCAGGGCCAGTCTGGAAACACCATATATTTT | CASNQGQSGNTIYF | TRBV9 | - | - | TRBJ1-3
TGTGCCAGCAGTCAAGACATTCCTCTCACAGATACGCAGTATTTT | CASSQDIPLTDTQYF | TRBV2 | - | - | TRBJ2-3
TGTGCCAGCTCTGATGCCCGGACTAGCAAGTACTTC | CASSDARTSKYF | TRBV18 | - | TRBD2 | TRBJ2-5
TGTGCCAGCAGTTACCCGGGGACAAGGCGAACCCAGTACTTC | CASSYPGTRRTQYF | TRBV6-2/TRBV6-3 | - | - | TRBJ2-5
TGTGCCAGCAGCAACCGGGACAGAAATTCACCCCTCCACTTT | CASSNRDRNSPLHF | TRBV3-1/TRBV3-2 | - | TRBD1 | TRBJ1-6
TGTGCCAGCAGACTGGGCCAGGCTGAAGCTTTCTTT | CASRLGQAEAFF | TRBV12-3/TRBV12-4 | - | - | TRBJ1-1
TGCACCAGCAGCCAGGGGGGGGCCGCTCAGTATGGCTACACCTTC | CTSSQGGAAQYGYTF | TRBV1 | - | - | TRBJ1-2
TGTGCCAGCAGCCGGGGGGGGACCTCTGAAGCTTTCTTT | CASSRGGTSEAFF | TRBV6-5 | - | - | TRBJ1-1
TGTGCCATCAGTGGGACAGGGTGGAACACTGAAGCTTTCTTT | CAISGTGWNTEAFF | TRBV10-3 | - | TRBD1 | TRBJ1-1
TGTGCCAGCAGTACTCAGGGGGGTAGCGACGAGCAGTACTTC | CASSTQGGSDEQYF | TRBV6-5 | - | - | TRBJ2-7
TGCGCCAGCAGCTCCGGACAGCTTTATGGCTACACCTTC | CASSSGQLYGYTF | TRBV5-1 | - | - | TRBJ1-2
TGTGCCAGCAGCGGATTCGGGACAGCCTATGGCTACACCTTC | CASSGFGTAYGYTF | TRBV7-8 | - | TRBD1 | TRBJ1-2
TGCAGCGTTGAAGGGTGTGCGGGGGGCCCAAACTTC | CSVEGCAGGPNF | TRBV29-1 | - | TRBD2 | TRBJ2-4
TGTGCCAGCAGCGGGACAGTAAGCACAGATACGCAGTATTTT | CASSGTVSTDTQYF | TRBV9 | once | - | TRBJ2-3
TGTGCCAGCAGCTTGGTCGAACAGGGGTACCAAGAGACCCAGTACTTC | CASSLVEQGYQETQYF | TRBV5-5 | - | TRBD1 | TRBJ2-5
TGTGCCAGCAGCGTTAGTGCCAGGGCGGATGAGCAGTTCTTC | CASSVSARADEQFF | TRBV9 | - | - | TRBJ2-1
TGCGCCAGCAGTCCCTCAGGGGGCACGGTTGAGCCCCAGCATTTT | CASSPSGGTVEPQHF | TRBV4-1 | - | TRBD1 | TRBJ1-5
TGCGCCAGCAGCTTCGGAGGGCACACAGATACGCAGTATTTT | CASSFGGHTDTQYF | TRBV5-1 | - | - | TRBJ2-3
TGTGCCTGGAGCCGGACAGGGGAGGAGACCCAGTACTTC | CAWSRTGEETQYF | TRBV30 | - | TRBD1 | TRBJ2-5
TGTGCCAGCAGCCAAGATTCTGGCGGCTACGAGCAGTACTTC | CASSQDSGGYEQYF | TRBV3-1/TRBV3-2 | - | - | TRBJ2-7
TGTGCCAGTACAGGGCAGAAAAATTCACCCCTCCACTTT | CASTGQKNSPLHF | TRBV28 | - | - | TRBJ1-6
TGTGCCAGCAGTGCATATGTAGCGGTGACCCAGTACTTC | CASSAYVAVTQYF | TRBV2 | - | - | TRBJ2-5
TGTGCCAGCAGCTTAACGGTCCTGAACACTGAAGCTTTCTTT | CASSLTVLNTEAFF | TRBV7-9 | - | - | TRBJ1-1
TGTGCCAGCAGCCGGGGACAGTTGAACACTGAAGCTTTCTTT | CASSRGQLNTEAFF | TRBV5-8 | once | TRBD1 | TRBJ1-1
TGTGCCAGCTCACCACCGGCGGGAAGCAACACTGAAGCTTTCTTT | CASSPPAGSNTEAFF | TRBV18 | - | - | TRBJ1-1
TGTGCCAGCACTAGGCGGGGGGCTTCCTACGAGCAGTACTTC | CASTRRGASYEQYF | TRBV2 | - | TRBD2 | TRBJ2-7
TGTGCCTGCGGGACTTTCGCGCGGAACACTGAAGCTTTCTTT | CACGTFARNTEAFF | TRBV30 | - | - | TRBJ1-1
TGTGCCAGCAGCTTAGTGCCGGGGACTAATGAAAAACTGTTTTTT | CASSLVPGTNEKLFF | TRBV7-9 | once | - | TRBJ1-4
TGTGCCAGCAGCCACCTGCCCGGCGGGGCGCAGTTCTTC | CASSHLPGGAQFF | TRBV14 | - | - | TRBJ2-1
TGTGCCAGCAGTCAACGGACAGGGGGGTACACCGGGGAGCTGTTTTTT | CASSQRTGGYTGELFF | TRBV6-2/TRBV6-3 | - | TRBD1 | TRBJ2-2
TGTGCCAGCAAGGAACCGGGAAACTATGGCTACACCTTC | CASKEPGNYGYTF | TRBV5-6 | - | - | TRBJ1-2
TGTGCCAGCTCCCCACAGGGGCAGGCTCAGCCCCAGCATTTT | CASSPQGQAQPQHF | TRBV18 | - | TRBD1 | TRBJ1-5
TGTGCCATCAACAGAGGACAGGGTATTTACGAGCAGTACTTC | CAINRGQGIYEQYF | TRBV10-3 | - | TRBD1 | TRBJ2-7
TGTGCCACCAGTGATCCCCAGTTGGGCGAAAAACTGTTTTTT | CATSDPQLGEKLFF | TRBV24-1 | - | - | TRBJ1-4
TGTGCCAGCAGCGGACAGGGGGGGTTTACGCAGTATTTT | CASSGQGGFTQYF | TRBV7-2 | few | TRBD1 | TRBJ2-3
TGTGCCAGCAGCTTAGGGTCAGGGTTTCCCTATGGCTACACCTTC | CASSLGSGFPYGYTF | TRBV7-2 | - | - | TRBJ1-2
TGTGCCAGCAGCAACAGGCGGGGCGGATCCTCCTACGAGCAGTACTTC | CASSNRRGGSSYEQYF | TRBV7-2 | - | - | TRBJ2-7
TGTGCCAGCCAATATCGGGTGACCGCCGAGCAGTACTTC | CASQYRVTAEQYF | TRBV6-6 | - | - | TRBJ2-7
TGTGCCAGCGGAGGGACAGGGTCTGCAAATGAAAAACTGTTTTTT | CASGGTGSANEKLFF | TRBV2 | - | TRBD1 | TRBJ1-4
TGTGCCATTAGACCTAGCGGGGGGGCAGGGAATGAGCAGTTCTTC | CAIRPSGGAGNEQFF | TRBV10-3 | - | TRBD2 | TRBJ2-1
TGCGCCAGCAGCCTAGGCGGGACAGGGGCCTACGAGCAGTACTTC | CASSLGGTGAYEQYF | TRBV5-1 | - | TRBD1 | TRBJ2-7
TGTGCCAGCTCGCCTGGACAGGGGGGCAATCAGCCCCAGCATTTT | CASSPGQGGNQPQHF | TRBV18 | - | TRBD1 | TRBJ1-5
TGTGCCAGCAGCCAGAGACAGGGGGAGGGCGGGGAGCTGTTTTTT | CASSQRQGEGGELFF | TRBV4-2 | - | TRBD1 | TRBJ2-2
TGCGCCAGCAGCTGGGGGACAGGGATGAATGAGCAGTTCTTC | CASSWGTGMNEQFF | TRBV5-1 | - | TRBD1 | TRBJ2-1
TGTGCCAGCAGCATTTTTCGGGACATCGGCGGGGAGCTGTTTTTT | CASSIFRDIGGELFF | TRBV7-9 | - | - | TRBJ2-2
TGTGCCAGCAGCCTTGGGACAGGGGAAGTAAATGAGCAGTTCTTC | CASSLGTGEVNEQFF | TRBV3-1/TRBV3-2 | few | TRBD1 | TRBJ2-1
TGTGCCAGCAGTCGGTTTTTTGCGGGGCCATCCCAAGAGACCCAGTACTTC | CASSRFFAGPSQETQYF | TRBV6-6 | once | - | TRBJ2-5
TGTGCCAGCAGCTTGGGACATCTCTCTGGAAACACCATATATTTT | CASSLGHLSGNTIYF | TRBV7-6 | - | - | TRBJ1-3
TGCAGCGTTGAAGATCGGGAAGGGTACTATGGCTACACCTTC | CSVEDREGYYGYTF | TRBV29-1 | - | - | TRBJ1-2
TGTGCCATTCTTAATCGGGGTCCTGGAAACACCATATATTTT | CAILNRGPGNTIYF | TRBV6-5 | few | - | TRBJ1-3
TGTGCCAGCGTTCTGAGACCGGGACAGGGCCTCTATGGCTACACCTTC | CASVLRPGQGLYGYTF | TRBV2 | few | TRBD1 | TRBJ1-2
TGTGCCAGCAGCTCGACAGGGACCAGCGAGCAGTACTTC | CASSSTGTSEQYF | TRBV7-7 | - | TRBD1 | TRBJ2-7
TGCAGCGTTGAAGCCGCGGGGTGGCGAGAGACCCAGTACTTC | CSVEAAGWRETQYF | TRBV29-1 | once | - | TRBJ2-5
TGTGCCAGCAGTCCGAACGGGGGGACTGAAGCTTTCTTT | CASSPNGGTEAFF | TRBV6-2/TRBV6-3 | - | - | TRBJ1-1